This is a list of T cell receptor beta chains from one sample in a study of beta chain features in type 1 diabetes. TCRdb's table, derived via immunoSEQ multiplex PCR, lists solely in-frame clones and lacks some. The sample holds more than 300,000 clones, around 10% seen once. The specimen was central memory CD4+ T cells from blood. The receptor source for this set is a young man with type 1 diabetes. Each CDR3 is given with its conserved first and last residue. Fields, in order: clone size, J gene, V gene, D gene, CDR3 protein, CDR3 DNA. A D gene is named only where the DNA matches it firmly. Not every row has a clone size; where given, it reads once, few, many or a size class.

clone size: -
J gene: TRBJ2-2
V gene: TRBV28
D gene: -
CDR3 protein: CASSFSSANTGELFF
CDR3 DNA: TGTGCCAGCAGTTTTAGCAGCGCGAACACCGGGGAGCTGTTTTTT

clone size: few
J gene: TRBJ2-7
V gene: TRBV15
D gene: -
CDR3 protein: CATSKTPGTTTHEQYF
CDR3 DNA: TGTGCCACCAGCAAAACCCCGGGCACTACTACCCACGAGCAGTACTTC

clone size: -
J gene: TRBJ2-3
V gene: TRBV9
D gene: -
CDR3 protein: CASSVGLVPGDTQYF
CDR3 DNA: TGTGCCAGCAGCGTAGGACTAGTCCCGGGAGATACGCAGTATTTT

clone size: -
J gene: TRBJ2-5
V gene: TRBV18
D gene: -
CDR3 protein: CASSPPTVLETQYF
CDR3 DNA: TGTGCCAGCTCACCACCTACGGTTCTCGAGACCCAGTACTTC

clone size: few
J gene: TRBJ2-7
V gene: TRBV6-5
D gene: -
CDR3 protein: CASSEWGSSYEQYF
CDR3 DNA: TGTGCCAGCAGTGAATGGGGTAGCTCCTACGAGCAGTACTTC

clone size: few
J gene: TRBJ1-6
V gene: TRBV2
D gene: TRBD1
CDR3 protein: CASRGTGGSPLHF
CDR3 DNA: TGTGCCAGCAGGGGGACAGGGGGTTCACCCCTCCACTTT

clone size: -
J gene: TRBJ1-1
V gene: TRBV7-9
D gene: -
CDR3 protein: CASSPGHTNTEAFF
CDR3 DNA: TGTGCCAGCAGCCCCGGACATACCAACACTGAAGCTTTCTTT

clone size: few
J gene: TRBJ2-3
V gene: TRBV5-1
D gene: -
CDR3 protein: CASSPSRSTDTQYF
CDR3 DNA: TGCGCCAGCAGCCCCTCCAGGAGCACAGATACGCAGTATTTT

clone size: few
J gene: TRBJ1-1
V gene: TRBV30
D gene: -
CDR3 protein: CACQRGGSTEAFF
CDR3 DNA: TGTGCCTGCCAGAGGGGGGGAAGCACTGAAGCTTTCTTT

clone size: many
J gene: TRBJ1-2
V gene: TRBV5-4
D gene: -
CDR3 protein: CASSRSAGTYGYTF
CDR3 DNA: TGTGCCAGCAGCCGAAGCGCAGGCACCTATGGCTACACCTTC

clone size: -
J gene: TRBJ1-2
V gene: TRBV2
D gene: TRBD1
CDR3 protein: CASSLSQGNYGYTF
CDR3 DNA: TGTGCCAGCAGCTTATCACAGGGGAACTATGGCTACACCTTC

clone size: few
J gene: TRBJ2-2
V gene: TRBV2
D gene: TRBD1
CDR3 protein: CASTNDRAGELFF
CDR3 DNA: TGTGCCAGCACCAACGACAGGGCCGGGGAGCTGTTTTTT

clone size: few
J gene: TRBJ1-5
V gene: TRBV7-2
D gene: -
CDR3 protein: CASSLEVRFQPQHF
CDR3 DNA: TGTGCCAGCAGCTTAGAGGTCAGGTTCCAGCCCCAGCATTTT

clone size: -
J gene: TRBJ2-5
V gene: TRBV2
D gene: -
CDR3 protein: CASLYEGSGTQYF
CDR3 DNA: TGTGCCAGCCTATACGAGGGAAGTGGGACCCAGTACTTC

clone size: few
J gene: TRBJ2-2
V gene: TRBV6-5
D gene: -
CDR3 protein: CASSYRLGELFF
CDR3 DNA: TGTGCCAGCAGTTATCGGCTAGGGGAGCTGTTTTTT

clone size: -
J gene: TRBJ2-5
V gene: TRBV7-9
D gene: -
CDR3 protein: CASSLRGAQETQYF
CDR3 DNA: TGTGCCAGCAGCTTAAGAGGGGCCCAAGAGACCCAGTACTTC

clone size: -
J gene: TRBJ2-3
V gene: TRBV29-1
D gene: TRBD1
CDR3 protein: CSVGTGTATTDTQYF
CDR3 DNA: TGCAGCGTTGGAACCGGGACAGCGACCACAGATACGCAGTATTTT

clone size: few
J gene: TRBJ2-2
V gene: TRBV6-1
D gene: TRBD1
CDR3 protein: CASRLDRGGTGELFF
CDR3 DNA: TGTGCCAGCAGATTGGACAGGGGTGGCACCGGGGAGCTGTTTTTT

clone size: many
J gene: TRBJ2-1
V gene: TRBV11-1
D gene: TRBD2
CDR3 protein: CASTLGGGSYNEQFF
CDR3 DNA: TGTGCCAGCACCTTGGGGGGGGGCTCCTACAATGAGCAGTTCTTC

clone size: -
J gene: TRBJ2-6
V gene: TRBV4-1
D gene: TRBD2
CDR3 protein: CASSQIAGAGANVLTF
CDR3 DNA: TGCGCCAGCAGCCAAATAGCGGGAGCTGGGGCCAACGTCCTGACTTTC

clone size: -
J gene: TRBJ2-7
V gene: TRBV4-3
D gene: TRBD1
CDR3 protein: CASRVGTGDPYEQYF
CDR3 DNA: TGCGCCAGCCGCGTCGGGACAGGGGATCCCTACGAGCAGTACTTC

clone size: few
J gene: TRBJ2-1
V gene: TRBV4-1
D gene: TRBD2
CDR3 protein: CASRQELSLAGDYNEQFF
CDR3 DNA: TGCGCCAGCAGGCAAGAGCTTTCCCTAGCGGGAGATTACAATGAGCAGTTCTTC

clone size: -
J gene: TRBJ1-5
V gene: TRBV6-5
D gene: -
CDR3 protein: CASSYSHNQPQHF
CDR3 DNA: TGTGCCAGCAGTTACTCTCACAATCAGCCCCAGCATTTT

clone size: many
J gene: TRBJ2-7
V gene: TRBV7-2
D gene: -
CDR3 protein: CASSLDRTSYEQYF
CDR3 DNA: TGTGCCAGCAGCTTAGACAGAACCTCCTACGAGCAGTACTTC